This T cell receptor beta chain was identified in a study of OX40 agonist ivuxolimab in advanced cancers. There are 13 residues in the CDR3. Germline CDR1 reads SGHNT; CDR2 reads YYREEE (reference sequence). Trimming cost V 4 bases and J 5 bases; bases outside gene matches: 3. The data were produced by immunoSEQ multiplex PCR, yet TCRdb's version contains in-frame clones alone and is incomplete. The sample carries approximately 72,000 clones, 88% recorded once. A remark on this clone: Its target is not known.

Study-level findings and limits: Mean expanded clone counts were higher in CD8+ than CD4+ T cells.

The sequence was obtained from an adult with an advanced solid tumor such as melanoma, head and neck, liver or kidney cancer. The sequenced sample was CD4+ or CD8+ T cells sorted from blood, obtained in a trial of the OX40 agonist ivuxolimab. The chain joins TRBV5-4 to TRBJ2-7; 10 bases are a match to TRBD1. CDR3 in DNA: TGTGCCAGCAGCCGACAGGGGGCAGACGAGCAGTACTTC. Its protein is CASSRQGADEQYF.